The following is a T cell receptor (beta chain) sequence with its context. TCRdb reprocessed the 5' RACE reads and stores each CDR3 protein as one record, lacking DNA. This listing includes some 440,000 distinct CDR3 sequences. The data are from a study of T cells expressing NK-cell markers. Study-wide background: The eight sequenced donors comprised seven who were HCMV-seropositive and one who was seronegative.

The CDR3 covers 14 residues. Germline CDR1 MGHRA, CDR2 YSYEKL. Sequencing was done on a sample of blood T cells: a sorted CD56 or NKG2C T cell subset, CD4+ or CD8+ T cells, or bulk PBMC T cells (not recorded which). The V and J genes are TRBV4-1 and TRBJ2-2; the D call from TCRdb, TRBD1, cannot be confirmed without DNA. This TCR came from a woman aged 45-60 years in good health. The CDR3 loop reads CASSQGWGTGELFF.